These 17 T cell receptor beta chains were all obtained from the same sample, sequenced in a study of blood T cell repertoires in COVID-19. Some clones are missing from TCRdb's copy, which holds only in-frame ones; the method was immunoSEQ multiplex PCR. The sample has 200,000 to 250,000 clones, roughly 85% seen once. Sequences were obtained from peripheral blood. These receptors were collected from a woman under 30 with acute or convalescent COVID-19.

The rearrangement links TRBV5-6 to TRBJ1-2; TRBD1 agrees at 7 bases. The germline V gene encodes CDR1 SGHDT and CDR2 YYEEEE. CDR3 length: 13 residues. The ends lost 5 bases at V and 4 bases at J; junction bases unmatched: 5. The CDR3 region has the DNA TGTGCCAGCAGGGACCGACAGGGCTATGGCTACACCTTC. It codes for CASRDRQGYGYTF.

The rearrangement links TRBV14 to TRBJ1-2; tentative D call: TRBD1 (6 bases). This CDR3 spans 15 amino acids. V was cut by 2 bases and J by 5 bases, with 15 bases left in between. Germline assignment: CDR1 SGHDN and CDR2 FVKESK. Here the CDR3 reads CASSQIPGAPYGYTF. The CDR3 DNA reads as TGTGCCAGCAGCCAAATCCCAGGGGCGCCTTATGGCTACACCTTC.

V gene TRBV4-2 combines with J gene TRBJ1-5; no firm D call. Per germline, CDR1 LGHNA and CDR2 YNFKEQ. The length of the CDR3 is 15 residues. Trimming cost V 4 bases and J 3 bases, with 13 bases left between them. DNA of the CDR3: TGTGCCAGCAGCCTAGCCGGAGCACTCAATCAGCCCCAGCATTTT. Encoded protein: CASSLAGALNQPQHF.

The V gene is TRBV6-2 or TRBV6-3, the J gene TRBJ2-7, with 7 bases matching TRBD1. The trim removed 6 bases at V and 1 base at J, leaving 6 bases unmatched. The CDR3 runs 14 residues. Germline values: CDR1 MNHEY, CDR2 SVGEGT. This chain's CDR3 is CASSPGQNSYEQYF. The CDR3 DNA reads TGTGCCAGCAGCCCGGGACAGAATTCCTACGAGCAGTACTTC.

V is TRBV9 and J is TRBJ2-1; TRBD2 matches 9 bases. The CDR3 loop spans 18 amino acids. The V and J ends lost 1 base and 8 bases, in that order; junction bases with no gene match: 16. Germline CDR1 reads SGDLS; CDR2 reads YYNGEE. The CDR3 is CASSVTGRGLAGIYEQFF. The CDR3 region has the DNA TGTGCCAGCAGCGTAACGGGGAGGGGGCTAGCGGGAATATATGAGCAGTTCTTC.

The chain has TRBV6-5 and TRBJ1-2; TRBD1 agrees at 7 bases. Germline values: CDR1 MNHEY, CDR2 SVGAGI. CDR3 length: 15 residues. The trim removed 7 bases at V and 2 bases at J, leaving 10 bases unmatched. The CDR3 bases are TGTGCCAGCATAAAGTCAACGGGACAGAACTATGGCTACACCTTC. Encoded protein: CASIKSTGQNYGYTF.

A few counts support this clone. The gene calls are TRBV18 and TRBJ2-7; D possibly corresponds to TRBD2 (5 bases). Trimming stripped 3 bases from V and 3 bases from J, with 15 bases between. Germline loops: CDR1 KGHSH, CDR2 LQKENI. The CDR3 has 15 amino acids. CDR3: CASSPERRILYEQYF. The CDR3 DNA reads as TGTGCCAGCTCACCGGAGCGGAGGATCCTCTACGAGCAGTACTTC.

CDR3 amino acids: CASSLEAGMNYGYTF. As DNA, the CDR3 is TGTGCCAGCAGCTTGGAAGCAGGGATGAACTATGGCTACACCTTC. The genes are TRBV5-4 and TRBJ1-2; possibly TRBD1 for D (5 bases). Trimming removed 0 bases at V and 2 bases at J, with 11 bases between. Germline lookup yields CDR1 SGHNT and CDR2 YYREEE (reference sequence). The CDR3 spans 15 residues.

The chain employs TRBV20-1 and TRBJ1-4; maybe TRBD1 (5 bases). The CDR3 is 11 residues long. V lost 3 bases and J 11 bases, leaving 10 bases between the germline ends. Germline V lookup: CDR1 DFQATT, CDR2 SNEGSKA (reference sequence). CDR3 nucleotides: TGCAGTGCTAGTCAGGGTGAGAAACTGTTTTTT. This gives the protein CSASQGEKLFF.

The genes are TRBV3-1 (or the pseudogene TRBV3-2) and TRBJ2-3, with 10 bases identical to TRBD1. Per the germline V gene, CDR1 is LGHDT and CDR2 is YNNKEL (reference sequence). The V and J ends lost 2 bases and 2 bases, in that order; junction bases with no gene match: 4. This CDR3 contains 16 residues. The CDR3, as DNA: TGTGCCAGCAGCCAACTGGGACAGGGGCACACAGATACGCAGTATTTT. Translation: CASSQLGQGHTDTQYF.

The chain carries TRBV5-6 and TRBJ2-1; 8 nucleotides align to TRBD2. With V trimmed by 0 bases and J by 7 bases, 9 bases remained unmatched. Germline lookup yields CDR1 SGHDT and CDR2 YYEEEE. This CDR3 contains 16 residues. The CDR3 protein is CASSLGAAGVGNEQFF. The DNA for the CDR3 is TGTGCCAGCAGCTTGGGCGCAGCGGGAGTAGGGAATGAGCAGTTCTTC.

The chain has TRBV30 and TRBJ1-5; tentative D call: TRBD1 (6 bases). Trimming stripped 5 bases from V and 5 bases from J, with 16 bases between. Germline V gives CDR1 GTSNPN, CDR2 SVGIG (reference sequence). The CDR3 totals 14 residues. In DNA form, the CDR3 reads TGTGCCTGGTCTAAGAAAGGGGGACATCAGCCCCAGCATTTT. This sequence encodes CAWSKKGGHQPQHF.

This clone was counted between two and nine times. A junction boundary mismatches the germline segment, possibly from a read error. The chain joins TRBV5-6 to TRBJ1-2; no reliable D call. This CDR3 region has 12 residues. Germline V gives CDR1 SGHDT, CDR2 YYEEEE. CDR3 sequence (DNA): TGTGCCAGCAGCTTGGCAGGTGTCCCGCCGGATTTC. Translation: CASSLAGVPPDF.

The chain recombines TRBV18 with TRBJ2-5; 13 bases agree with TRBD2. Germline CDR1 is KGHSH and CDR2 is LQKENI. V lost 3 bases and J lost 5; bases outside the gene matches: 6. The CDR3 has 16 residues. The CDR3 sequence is CASSPRTSGSGETQYF. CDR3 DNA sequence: TGTGCCAGCTCACCTAGGACTAGCGGGAGCGGGGAGACCCAGTACTTC.

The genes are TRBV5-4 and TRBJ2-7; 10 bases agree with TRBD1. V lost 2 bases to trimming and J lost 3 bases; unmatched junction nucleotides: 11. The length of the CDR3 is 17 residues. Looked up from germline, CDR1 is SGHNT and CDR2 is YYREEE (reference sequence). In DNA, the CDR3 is TGTGCCAGCAGCTTCAAGCGCGCCGGGACAGGGGTCTACGAGCAGTACTTC. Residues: CASSFKRAGTGVYEQYF.

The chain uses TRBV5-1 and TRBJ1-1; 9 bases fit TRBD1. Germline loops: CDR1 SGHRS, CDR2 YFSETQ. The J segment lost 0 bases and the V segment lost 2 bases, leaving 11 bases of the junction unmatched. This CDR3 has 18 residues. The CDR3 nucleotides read TGCGCCAGCAGCTTAGGGGGACAGGGTGTCGACATGAACACTGAAGCTTTCTTT. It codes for CASSLGGQGVDMNTEAFF.

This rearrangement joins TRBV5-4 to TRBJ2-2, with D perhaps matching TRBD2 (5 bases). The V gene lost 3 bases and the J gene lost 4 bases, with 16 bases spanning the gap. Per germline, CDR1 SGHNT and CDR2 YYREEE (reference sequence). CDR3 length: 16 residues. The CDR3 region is CASSSPPAGRTGELFF. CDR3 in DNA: TGTGCCAGCAGCTCCCCTCCCGCGGGCCGCACCGGGGAGCTGTTTTTT.